This T cell receptor beta chain was captured in a study of early T cells in non-severe SARS-CoV-2 infection. Study-wide results and caveats: Lookups in VDJdb leaned toward anti-spike CD8 responses and missed private and CD4 specificities.

As part of library construction, unique molecular identifiers were attached to individual cDNA molecules. One entry per CDR3 protein, called by TCRdb with MiXCR from the 5' RACE reads. The sample records 50,000 to 60,000 distinct CDR3 sequences, less than 11% being singletons. This clonotype was observed at least ten times. Its antigen is as yet unknown. Germline V gene lookup returns CDR1 MGHRA and CDR2 YSYEKL. V was clipped by 4 bases and J by 1 base, with 7 bases between them. This CDR3 comprises 13 residues. This chain joins TRBV4-1 and TRBJ2-5; no clear D gene. The receptor was isolated from an adult who was a healthcare worker with PCR-confirmed SARS-CoV-2 infection or an uninfected control (not recorded which). Specimen: whole blood. The CDR3 loop is CASSLGPQETQYF. DNA of the CDR3: TGCGCCAGCAGCCTCGGGCCCCAAGAGACCCAGTACTTC.